This TCR beta chain was captured in a study of blood T cell repertoires in COVID-19 (dated by TCRdb to between 2020 and 2021). Broadly, across the study: Samples covering the acute and convalescent phases of COVID-19 were provided by collaborators in the United States, Italy and Spain. The material from the prospective study consisted of cDNA or gDNA derived from T cells, B-cell-depleted T cells, or PBMCs. The dataset comprised deeply sampled blood TCRbeta repertoires from subjects exposed to, actively infected with, or recovered from COVID-19. The repertoires were released in a freely available public database meant as a resource for research on the immune response to SARS-CoV-2. The samples were drawn from the first 160 participants of the ongoing ImmuneRACE study and from some 1,300 subjects provided by 6 global collaborators. A de-identified subject ID, COVID-19 status, age in years and sex were almost always included in the sample metadata. Where HLA class I and class II types were available, the types were taken from metadata supplied by the sample provider, not from assay-based typing.

Whole blood was collected in K2EDTA tubes by collaborating institutions according to the institutions' own protocols. Collaborator samples were shipped for TCRbeta analysis as frozen whole blood, isolated PBMCs, or DNA extracted from either sample type. From V the trimming removes 4 bases and from J it removes 7 bases, while the gene matches leave 11 bases of the junction unaccounted for. From the cysteine through the phenylalanine, the CDR3 covers 14 amino acids. Of all the DNA, just the CDR3 is kept, 42 bases in frame from base 1. The germline V gene sets CDR1 to SGHRS and CDR2 to YFSETQ. What the work shows at the level of the full study, not this receptor alone: Clinical and demographic metadata were provided uncurated, with the amount varying by source and participant.

TCRbeta CDR3 regions were amplified from genomic DNA using the immunoSEQ Assay, a bias-controlled multiplex PCR. The study's own analysis went as follows. The number of nucleated cells in each sample was estimated by amplification of reference gene primers within the assay. To quantify the absolute abundance of each unique TCRbeta CDR3 rearrangement, sequence reads were collapsed and filtered. For each sample, productive Simpson clonality was calculated as the square root of Simpson's diversity index across productive rearrangements. The source is immuneACCESS, and TCRdb retained only in-frame sequences with V and J called. Part of the clones is not carried over; for the studies checked, unresolved V genes explain less than half of this, and the remainder is unexplained. The V and J calls and the clone size are those of that table, but D and trimming were determined from the DNA. Recorded for this sample are about 16,000 clones; more than 70% of them occurred a single time. 10% to 15% of the sample is taken by the ten largest.

Details on this clone: Its antigen is not yet known. No base-level quality is on record; no much larger clone is a single base apart.

The chain uses TRBV5-1 and TRBJ2-7; TRBD1 lines up with 7 middle nucleotides. The sample taken for sequencing was peripheral blood. This receptor was obtained from a human donor in a cohort sampled during active COVID-19. The CDR3 reads as follows: CASSLFNRGEEQYF. DNA sequence: TGCGCCAGCAGCCTCTTTAACAGGGGTGAAGAGCAGTACTTC.